The 18 T cell receptor beta chains presented below share a single source sample, sequenced in a study of a mutant IDH1 vaccine in newly diagnosed glioma. The data were produced by immunoSEQ multiplex PCR, yet TCRdb's version contains in-frame clones alone and is incomplete. This repertoire shows fewer than 45,000 clones, 75% to 95% found once; its top ten account for 3% to 4.5%. These receptors are not linked to any known antigen. Time point here: week 23, last vaccination. In every dose of vaccine, 300 ug of mutant IDH1 20-mer peptide was given alongside topical imiquimod. The starting material was PBMCs, obtained from a glioma patient whose treatment included an IDH1 peptide vaccine. These receptors came from a man aged 50-60 years with glioma.

This chain joins TRBV28 and TRBJ1-4, with TRBD1 matching over 7 bases. CDR3 length: 16 residues. The V gene's germline CDR1 is MDHEN and CDR2 SYDVKM. V lost 5 bases, J lost 3 bases, and 9 bases stayed unmatched. The CDR3 coding sequence is TGTGCCAGCAGTCCCACAGGGGCGCCTCCTAATGAAAAACTGTTTTTT. Translation gives CASSPTGAPPNEKLFF.

The chain has TRBV30 and TRBJ1-2, with D possibly TRBD1 on 5 matching bases. Germline V gene sequence: CDR1 GTSNPN, CDR2 SVGIG (reference sequence). This CDR3 comprises 15 residues. Trimming stripped 3 bases from V and 4 bases from J, with 18 bases between. The CDR3 region is CAWSLTGGSIYGYTF. CDR3 sequence (DNA): TGTGCCTGGAGCCTCACCGGGGGTTCGATCTATGGCTACACCTTC.

This clone appeared once. The chain recombines TRBV9 with TRBJ1-1, with D possibly being TRBD1 (6 bases). Per the germline V gene, CDR1 is SGDLS and CDR2 is YYNGEE. The CDR3 is 15 amino acids. V was trimmed by 3 bases and J by 2 bases, leaving 14 bases between them. The CDR3 coding sequence is TGTGCCAGCAGCGCTCCTGGGGGGGCAAACACTGAAGCTTTCTTT. Residues: CASSAPGGANTEAFF.

J is TRBJ2-7 and V is TRBV27; D perhaps matches TRBD1 (6 bases). The germline V gene has CDR1 MNHEY and CDR2 SMNVEV (reference sequence). Trimming stripped 7 bases from V and 3 bases from J, with 16 bases between. This CDR3 region has 14 residues. CDR3 sequence: CASTPNREIYEQYF. CDR3 DNA: TGTGCCAGCACCCCCAACAGGGAGATCTACGAGCAGTACTTC.

This chain connects TRBV7-8 to TRBJ2-7; D gene unclear. Trimming stripped 1 base from V and 2 bases from J, with 12 bases between. The germline gives CDR1 SGHVS, CDR2 FQNEAQ. The CDR3 is 15 amino acids. The DNA for the CDR3 is TGTGCCAGCAGCTTAGGAGAGACTGTGACCTACGAGCAGTACTTC. Protein: CASSLGETVTYEQYF.

The chain carries TRBV7-9 and TRBJ1-1; D is undetermined. Germline V gene lookup returns CDR1 SEHNR and CDR2 FQNEAQ (reference sequence). The CDR3 has 14 amino acids. Trimming removed 5 bases at V and 1 base at J, with 11 bases between. CDR3 coding DNA: TGTGCCAGCAGCGGCCCCGAGTGGAACACTGAAGCTTTCTTT. It is translated as CASSGPEWNTEAFF.

This chain links TRBV18 with TRBJ1-1, with 10 bases aligning to TRBD1. The CDR3 spans 17 residues. CDR1 and CDR2 from the germline V gene are KGHSH and LQKENI. V lost 0 bases to trimming and J lost 1 base; unmatched junction nucleotides: 5. CDR3 DNA: TGTGCCAGCTCACCACCGAGACAGGGGGCGGGGAACACTGAAGCTTTCTTT. Encoded protein: CASSPPRQGAGNTEAFF. Variable domain in full (rest from reference TRBV18 and TRBJ1-1): NAGVMQNPRHLVRRRGQEARLRCSPMKGHSHVYWYRQLPEEGLKFMVYLQKENIIDESGMPKERFSAEFPKEGPSILRIQQVVRGDSAAYFCASSPPRQGAGNTEAFFGQGTRLTVV.

This clone was seen a single time. This sequence joins TRBV19 and TRBJ1-1; D perhaps matches TRBD1 (5 bases). The CDR3 covers 13 residues. The germline CDR1 and CDR2 sequences are LNHDA and SQIVND (reference sequence). V was clipped by 3 bases and J by 6 bases, with 11 bases between them. CDR3 loop: CASSMAGRAEAFF. As DNA, the CDR3 is TGTGCCAGTAGTATGGCAGGGCGAGCTGAAGCTTTCTTT.

The chain combines TRBV6-4 with TRBJ1-2; TRBD1 matches at 10 bases. V dropped 3 bases and J dropped 3; count of bases not matched to a gene: 4. The CDR3 is 15 residues long. Germline lookup yields CDR1 MRHNA and CDR2 SNTAGT. As DNA, the CDR3 is TGTGCCAGCAGTGAATCGGGACAGGGGTACTATGGCTACACCTTC. It encodes CASSESGQGYYGYTF.

The chain carries TRBV5-1 and TRBJ1-1, with D perhaps TRBD1 (5 bases). Trimming took off 4 bases at V and 1 base at J, with 11 bases between the two ends. This CDR3 region has 14 residues. CDR1 is SGHRS and CDR2 is YFSETQ in the germline V gene. CDR3 region: CASSPSGGNTEAFF. In DNA form, the CDR3 reads TGCGCCAGCAGCCCTAGCGGGGGGAACACTGAAGCTTTCTTT.

The CDR3 loop is CASSPIFWGQLALQETQYF. As DNA, the CDR3 is TGTGCCAGCAGCCCAATTTTTTGGGGGCAACTTGCCCTCCAAGAGACCCAGTACTTC. The V gene is TRBV12-1, the J gene TRBJ2-5; TRBD1, the table's D call, was not compared with the DNA. TRBV12-1 counts as a pseudogene. This CDR3 has 19 amino acids.

With respect to this clone: It is likely a read error, because the conserved phenylalanine at the end of the CDR3 is missing. The DNA is left out, because the CDR3 cannot be placed on it with certainty; the CDR3 is given as TCRdb lists it. This chain links TRBV30 with TRBJ1-2; the table's D call of TRBD1 was not tested on the DNA. The CDR3 comprises 9 residues, both ends counted. Germline CDR1 and CDR2: GTSNPN and SVGIG (reference sequence). The CDR3 loop is CAWSVGQGD.

The chain uses TRBV5-1 and TRBJ2-6, with D hard to call. Trimming stripped 7 bases from V and 0 bases from J, with 8 bases between. CDR3 length: 14 amino acids. CDR1 is SGHRS and CDR2 is YFSETQ in the germline V gene. The CDR3, as DNA: TGCGCCAGCTCCCGGACCTCTGGGGCCAACGTCCTGACTTTC. Translating it yields CASSRTSGANVLTF.

The chain couples TRBV30 to TRBJ2-5, with TRBD2 matching over 9 bases. The CDR3 has 15 amino acids. Germline V gene lookup returns CDR1 GTSNPN and CDR2 SVGIG (reference sequence). Germline trimming cut 2 bases from V and 5 bases from J; bases unmatched to any gene: 9. The CDR3 DNA reads as TGTGCCTGGAGTCCAGTAGCGGGGGCTTCGGAGACCCAGTACTTC. Amino acids: CAWSPVAGASETQYF.

V and J are TRBV10-3 and TRBJ1-2; D perhaps matches TRBD1 (6 bases). Germline CDR1 ENHRY, CDR2 SYGVKD. The CDR3 totals 14 residues. Trimming removed 10 bases from V and 3 bases from J, with 18 bases in between. CDR3 coding DNA: TGTGCCACCCAGGTAGGGGGGTCGGACTATGGCTACACCTTC. Protein product: CATQVGGSDYGYTF.

The chain couples TRBV5-1 to TRBJ2-3; D tentatively fits TRBD1 or TRBD2 (6 bases each). Germline V gene sequence: CDR1 SGHRS, CDR2 YFSETQ. Trimming cost V 3 bases and J 2 bases, with 10 bases left between them. The CDR3 loop spans 14 amino acids. DNA for the CDR3: TGCGCCAGCAGCTACGGGGGCCTCACAGATACGCAGTATTTT. Amino acid sequence: CASSYGGLTDTQYF.

The chain uses TRBV5-1 and TRBJ2-2; D uncertain. Per germline, CDR1 SGHRS and CDR2 YFSETQ. With 6 bases removed from V and 1 base from J, the gap between germline ends came to 7 bases. The CDR3 spans 13 residues. This CDR3 is CASTSVNTGELFF. In DNA form, the CDR3 reads TGCGCCAGCACCAGCGTGAACACCGGGGAGCTGTTTTTT.

This chain links TRBV7-9 with TRBJ2-7, with D perhaps TRBD1 (6 bases). Germline V gene data show CDR1 as SEHNR and CDR2 as FQNEAQ (reference sequence). The CDR3 runs 14 residues. The V and J ends lost 4 bases and 3 bases respectively, with 13 bases between them. This CDR3 is CASSSSDRHYEQYF. DNA of the CDR3: TGTGCCAGCAGCTCATCGGACAGACACTACGAGCAGTACTTC.